This TCR beta chain was recovered during a study of OX40 agonist ivuxolimab in advanced cancers. Study-wide background: The group had a mean age of around 64 years, ranged from 23 to 79, and was approximately 81% male.

The length of the CDR3 is 15 residues. Trimming pared 3 bases from V and 4 bases from J, leaving 17 bases between. The germline CDR1 and CDR2 sequences are SGHNT and YYREEE (reference sequence). This table comes from immunoSEQ multiplex PCR, and its TCRdb copy is limited to in-frame clones, with some not included. The data show approximately 80,000 clones, with roughly nine tenths seen just once and roughly 0.19% held by the top ten. The genes are TRBV5-4 and TRBJ2-7, with unresolved D. The clonotype was recovered from an adult with an advanced solid tumor such as melanoma, head and neck, liver or kidney cancer. The input for sequencing was CD4+ or CD8+ T cells sorted from blood, taken in a trial of the OX40 agonist ivuxolimab. The CDR3 spells CASSYDGGALYEQYV. In nucleotides, the CDR3 is TGTGCCAGCAGCTACGACGGCGGAGCCCTTTACGAGCAGTACGTC.